This T cell receptor (beta chain) was identified during a study of identifying expanded T cells in peripheral blood (dated by TCRdb to between 2017 and 2020). Regarding the research as a whole: Technical replicates were generated by sequencing separate aliquots of the same genomic DNA pool, and four replicates were compared pairwise.

What the authors observed across the whole study: Both the number of clones called differentially abundant and the false-positive rate were significantly reduced by the beta-binomial model across all healthy-donor time intervals. Between technical replicates the binomial model flagged roughly 1.2 differentially abundant clones, whereas over roughly 2 weeks the binomial model flagged about 16.4 and over about four weeks approximately 20. The authors expected that biological variance in healthy repertoires might rise further over much longer intervals, such as months to years. For all healthy donors, the variance in clone template counts between roughly 2-week samples rose significantly as total template count increased.

During the collection period, no immune events, such as infections, were documented for the healthy donors. Healthy-donor blood repertoires served as a training cohort to calibrate time-dependent variance in a beta-binomial model of T-cell clone differential abundance. The training cohort included 10 or so healthy donors, of whom 3 were female and 7 were male. On average the donors were around 45 years old, and their ages spanned roughly 29 to 64 years. Obtained from a commercial supplier, whole blood was collected from each healthy donor at three time points set about two weeks apart. For immunosequencing, genomic DNA was extracted from whole blood that had not been sorted. Taken from the germline V gene (reference sequence), the CDR1 and CDR2 loops are GTSNPN and SVGIG. At the junction V is shortened by 0 bases and J by 5 bases, with 28 bases in between. The CDR3, from cysteine to phenylalanine, totals 19 residues. Solely the CDR3 DNA is kept, with 57 bases framed from the first base.

Regarding this clone: Its target antigen remains unknown. Base qualities are not at hand, and no much larger clone is one base apart.

TCRbeta CDR3 regions were profiled with the immunoSEQ Assay using bias-controlled multiplex PCR amplification of genomic DNA. Per the authors' processing: The absolute abundance of each unique TCRbeta CDR3 region was quantified after sequences were collapsed and filtered. Two models were used to test differential abundance: a binomial model (Fisher-equivalent) and a beta-binomial model that adds time-dependent variance fitted from healthy donors. Clones with fewer than 5 combined templates were excluded, and clones with Benjamini-Hochberg FDR below 0.01 were called differentially abundant. Beta-binomial variance was modeled as a function of total template count across the two samples using the form v = (b*log(k)+a)^2. Held by TCRdb, this immuneACCESS table contains in-frame sequences only and omits some clones. Under half of the omission traces to an unresolved V gene where checked; the cause of the rest is unknown. The V and J calls and clone size come from that table; D and trimming were worked out from the DNA. Recorded for this sample are around 100,000 clones; roughly 89% of them occurred a single time. The top ten constitute roughly 17% of the sample.

The TCR was taken from a person aged 18 to 69 in good health. The material sequenced was blood. Recombination joined TRBV30 with TRBJ2-5, and perhaps TRBD1 as D gene, on 6 matching bases. For the CDR3, the sequence is CAWSVNDRRRIFSVETQYF. The nucleotide sequence is TGTGCCTGGAGTGTAAATGACAGGCGGAGGATTTTTTCGGTGGAGACCCAGTACTTC.